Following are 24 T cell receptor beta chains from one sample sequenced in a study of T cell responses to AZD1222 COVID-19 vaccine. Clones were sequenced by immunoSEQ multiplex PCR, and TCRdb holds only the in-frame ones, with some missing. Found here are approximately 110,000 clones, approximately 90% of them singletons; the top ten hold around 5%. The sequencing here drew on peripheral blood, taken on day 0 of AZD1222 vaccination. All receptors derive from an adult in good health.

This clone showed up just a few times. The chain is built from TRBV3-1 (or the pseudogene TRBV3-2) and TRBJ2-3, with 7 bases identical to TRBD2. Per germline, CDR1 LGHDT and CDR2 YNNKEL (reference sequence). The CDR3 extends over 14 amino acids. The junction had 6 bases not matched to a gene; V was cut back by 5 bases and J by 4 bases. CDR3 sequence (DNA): TGTGCCAGCAGCTCCCGGACTAGAGCAGATACGCAGTATTTT. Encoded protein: CASSSRTRADTQYF.

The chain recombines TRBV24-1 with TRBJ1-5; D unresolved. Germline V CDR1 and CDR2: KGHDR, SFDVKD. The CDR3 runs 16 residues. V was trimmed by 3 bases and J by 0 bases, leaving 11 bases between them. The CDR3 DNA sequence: TGTGCCACCAGTGATAGCCGAGATCCTAGCAATCAGCCCCAGCATTTT. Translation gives CATSDSRDPSNQPQHF.

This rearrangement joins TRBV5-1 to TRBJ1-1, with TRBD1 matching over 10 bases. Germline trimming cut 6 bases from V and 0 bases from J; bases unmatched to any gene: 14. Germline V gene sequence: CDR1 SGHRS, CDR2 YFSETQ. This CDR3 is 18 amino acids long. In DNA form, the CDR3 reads TGCGCCAGCAAGTCGGGGACAGGGGCCACAGGGGTGAACACTGAAGCTTTCTTT. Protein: CASKSGTGATGVNTEAFF.

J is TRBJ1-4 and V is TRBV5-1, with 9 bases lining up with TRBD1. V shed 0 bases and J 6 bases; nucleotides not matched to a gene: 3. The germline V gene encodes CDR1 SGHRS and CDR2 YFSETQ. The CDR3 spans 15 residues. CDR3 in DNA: TGCGCCAGCAGCTTGGGCGGACAGGGGCATGAAAAACTGTTTTTT. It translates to CASSLGGQGHEKLFF. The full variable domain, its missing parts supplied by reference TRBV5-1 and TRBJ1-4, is KAGVTQTPRYLIKTRGQQVTLSCSPISGHRSVSWYQQTPGQGLQFLFEYFSETQRNKGNFPGRFSGRQFSNSRSEMNVSTLELGDSALYLCASSLGGQGHEKLFFGSGTQLSVL.

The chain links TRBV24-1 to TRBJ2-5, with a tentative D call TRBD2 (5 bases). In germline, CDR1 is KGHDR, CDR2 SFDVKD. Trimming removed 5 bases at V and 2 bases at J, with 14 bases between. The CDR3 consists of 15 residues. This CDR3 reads CATSVRGSGQETQYF. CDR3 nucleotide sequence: TGTGCCACCAGTGTTCGCGGGTCGGGGCAAGAGACCCAGTACTTC.

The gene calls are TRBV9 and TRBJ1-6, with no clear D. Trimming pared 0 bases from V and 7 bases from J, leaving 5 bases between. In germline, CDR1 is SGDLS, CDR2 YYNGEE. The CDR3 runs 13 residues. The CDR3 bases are TGTGCCAGCAGCGTAGGGTCCAATTCACCCCTCCACTTT. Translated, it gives CASSVGSNSPLHF.

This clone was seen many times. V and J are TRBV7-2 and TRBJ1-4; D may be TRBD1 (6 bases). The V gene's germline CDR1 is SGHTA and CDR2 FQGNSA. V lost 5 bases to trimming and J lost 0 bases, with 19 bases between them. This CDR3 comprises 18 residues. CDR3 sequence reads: CASSPLRTDFATNEKLFF. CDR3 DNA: TGTGCCAGCAGCCCCCTTAGGACAGACTTTGCAACTAATGAAAAACTGTTTTTT.

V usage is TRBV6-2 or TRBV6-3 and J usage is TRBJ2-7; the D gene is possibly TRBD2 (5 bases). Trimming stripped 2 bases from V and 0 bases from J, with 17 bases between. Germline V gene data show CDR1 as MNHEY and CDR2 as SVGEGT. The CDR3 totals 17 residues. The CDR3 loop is CASSYPHGERFSYEQYF. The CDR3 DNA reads TGTGCCAGCAGTTACCCTCACGGGGAGCGTTTCTCCTACGAGCAGTACTTC.

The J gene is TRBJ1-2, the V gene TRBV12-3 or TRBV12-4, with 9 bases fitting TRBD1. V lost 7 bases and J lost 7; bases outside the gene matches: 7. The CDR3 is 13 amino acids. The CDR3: CASNLQGAGGYTF. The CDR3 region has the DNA TGTGCCAGCAACCTACAGGGGGCTGGTGGCTACACCTTC.

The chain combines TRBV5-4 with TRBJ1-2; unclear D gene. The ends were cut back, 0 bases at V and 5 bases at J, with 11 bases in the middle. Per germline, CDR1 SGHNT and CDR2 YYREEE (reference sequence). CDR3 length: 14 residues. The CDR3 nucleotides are TGTGCCAGCAGCTTGGGAGGGTCTGGTTATGGCTACACCTTC. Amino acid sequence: CASSLGGSGYGYTF. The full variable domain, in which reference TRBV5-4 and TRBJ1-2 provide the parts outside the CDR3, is ETGVTQSPTHLIKTRGQQVTLRCSSQSGHNTVSWYQQALGQGPQFIFQYYREEENGRGNFPPRFSGLQFPNYSSELNVNALELDDSALYLCASSLGGSGYGYTFGSGTRLTVV.

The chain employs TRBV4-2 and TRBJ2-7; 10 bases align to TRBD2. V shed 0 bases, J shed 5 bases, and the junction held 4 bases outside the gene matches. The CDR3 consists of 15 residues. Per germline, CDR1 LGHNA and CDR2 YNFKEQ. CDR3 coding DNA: TGTGCCAGCAGCCAAGAAGTAGGGACTAGCGACGAGCAGTACTTC. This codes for CASSQEVGTSDEQYF.

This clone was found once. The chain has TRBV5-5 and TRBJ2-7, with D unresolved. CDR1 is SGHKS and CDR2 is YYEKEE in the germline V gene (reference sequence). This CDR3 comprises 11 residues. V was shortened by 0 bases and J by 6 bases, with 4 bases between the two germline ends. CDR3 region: CASSLESEQYF. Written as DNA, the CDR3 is TGTGCCAGCAGCTTGGAGAGCGAGCAGTACTTC.

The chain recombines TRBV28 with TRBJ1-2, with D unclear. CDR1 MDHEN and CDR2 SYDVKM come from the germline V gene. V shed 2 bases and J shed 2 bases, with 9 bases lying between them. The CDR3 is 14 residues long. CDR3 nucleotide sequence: TGTGCCAGCAGTTTAGGTGCAGGCAACTATGGCTACACCTTC. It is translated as CASSLGAGNYGYTF.

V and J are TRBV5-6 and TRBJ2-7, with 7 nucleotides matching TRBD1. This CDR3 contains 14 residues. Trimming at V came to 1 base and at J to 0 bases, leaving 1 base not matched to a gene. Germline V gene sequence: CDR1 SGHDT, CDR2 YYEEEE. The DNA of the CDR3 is TGTGCCAGCAGCTTGTCAGGGGGCTCCTACGAGCAGTACTTC. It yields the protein CASSLSGGSYEQYF.

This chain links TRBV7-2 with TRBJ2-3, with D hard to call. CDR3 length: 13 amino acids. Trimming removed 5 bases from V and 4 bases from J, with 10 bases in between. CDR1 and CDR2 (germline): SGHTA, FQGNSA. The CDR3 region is CASSGWGADTQYF. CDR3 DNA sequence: TGTGCCAGCAGCGGTTGGGGTGCAGATACGCAGTATTTT.

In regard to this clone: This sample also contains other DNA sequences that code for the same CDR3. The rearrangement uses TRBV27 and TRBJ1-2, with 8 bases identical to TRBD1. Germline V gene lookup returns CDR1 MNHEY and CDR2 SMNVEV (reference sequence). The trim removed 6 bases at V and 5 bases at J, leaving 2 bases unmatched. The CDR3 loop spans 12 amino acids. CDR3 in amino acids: CASRDRGYGYTF. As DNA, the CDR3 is TGTGCCAGCAGAGACAGGGGTTATGGCTACACCTTC.

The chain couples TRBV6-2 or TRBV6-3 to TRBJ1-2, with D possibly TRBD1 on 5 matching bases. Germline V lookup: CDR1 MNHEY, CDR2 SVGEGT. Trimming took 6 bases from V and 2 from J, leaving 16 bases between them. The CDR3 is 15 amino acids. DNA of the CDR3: TGTGCCAGCAGCCAAACACGGGACGCCAACTATGGCTACACCTTC. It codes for CASSQTRDANYGYTF.

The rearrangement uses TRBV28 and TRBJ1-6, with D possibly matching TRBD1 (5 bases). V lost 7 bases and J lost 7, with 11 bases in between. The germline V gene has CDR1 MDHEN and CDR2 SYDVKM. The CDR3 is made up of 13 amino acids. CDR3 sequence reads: CASTQGGNSPLHF. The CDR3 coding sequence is TGTGCCAGCACGCAGGGCGGCAATTCACCCCTCCACTTT.

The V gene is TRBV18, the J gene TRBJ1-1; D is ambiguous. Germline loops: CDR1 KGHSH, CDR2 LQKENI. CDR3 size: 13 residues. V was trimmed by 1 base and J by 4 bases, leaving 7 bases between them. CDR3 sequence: CASSPLGITEAFF. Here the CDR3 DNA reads TGTGCCAGCTCACCACTCGGTATCACTGAAGCTTTCTTT.

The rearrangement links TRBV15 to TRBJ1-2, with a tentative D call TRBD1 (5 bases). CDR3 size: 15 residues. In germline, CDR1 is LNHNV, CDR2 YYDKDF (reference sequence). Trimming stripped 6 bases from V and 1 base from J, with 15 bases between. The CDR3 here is CATSTGTQGNYGYTF. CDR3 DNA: TGTGCCACCAGTACCGGCACCCAGGGTAACTATGGCTACACCTTC.

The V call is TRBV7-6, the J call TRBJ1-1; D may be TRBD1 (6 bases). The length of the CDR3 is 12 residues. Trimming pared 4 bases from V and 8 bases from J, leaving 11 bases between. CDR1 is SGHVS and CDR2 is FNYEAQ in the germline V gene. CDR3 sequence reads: CASSSGTSEAFF. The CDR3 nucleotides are TGTGCCAGCAGCTCGGGGACAAGCGAAGCTTTCTTT.

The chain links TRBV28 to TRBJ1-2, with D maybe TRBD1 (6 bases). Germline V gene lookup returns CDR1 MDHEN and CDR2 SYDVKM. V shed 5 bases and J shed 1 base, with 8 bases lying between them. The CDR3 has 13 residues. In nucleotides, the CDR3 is TGTGCCAGCAGTGGACAGAATAACTATGGCTACACCTTC. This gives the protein CASSGQNNYGYTF.

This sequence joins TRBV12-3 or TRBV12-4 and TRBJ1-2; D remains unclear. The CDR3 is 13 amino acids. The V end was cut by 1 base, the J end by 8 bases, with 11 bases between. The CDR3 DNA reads TGTGCCAGCAGTTTAGGACCCCTCGGGGGCTACACCTTC. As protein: CASSLGPLGGYTF.

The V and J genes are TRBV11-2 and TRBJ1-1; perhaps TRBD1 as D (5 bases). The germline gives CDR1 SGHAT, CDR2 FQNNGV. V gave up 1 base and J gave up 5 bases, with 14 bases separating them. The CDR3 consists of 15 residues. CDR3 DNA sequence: TGTGCCAGCAGCTTAGTAGGCTGGGGGAGGACTGAAGCTTTCTTT. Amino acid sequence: CASSLVGWGRTEAFF.